Following are 26 T cell receptor beta chains from one sample sequenced in a study of OX40 agonist ivuxolimab in advanced cancers. The library was produced with the immunoSEQ multiplex PCR assay. In its TCRdb copy, this immuneACCESS table keeps in-frame sequences only and misses some clones. Where compared with another copy, unresolved V genes explain less than half of these, and the others have no known cause. The sample table holds just under 85,000 clones, of which roughly 84% were seen once. The top ten constitute approximately 2.6% of the sample. The sample was CD4+ or CD8+ T cells sorted from blood, taken in a trial of the OX40 agonist ivuxolimab. All receptors come from an adult with an advanced solid tumor such as melanoma, head and neck, liver or kidney cancer.

A single count supports this clone. The chain joins TRBV7-7 to TRBJ1-1; D gene unclear. CDR3 length equals 13 residues. The V gene lost 3 bases and the J gene lost 3 bases, with 8 bases spanning the gap. CDR1 and CDR2 (germline): SSHAT, FNYEAQ (reference sequence). CDR3 region: CASSLSVDTEAFF. DNA for the CDR3: TGTGCCAGCAGCTTGTCAGTAGACACTGAAGCTTTCTTT.

The chain uses TRBV2 and TRBJ2-7; D uncertain. The CDR3 consists of 11 residues. The germline CDR1 and CDR2 sequences are SNHLY and FYNNEI. Trimming took 3 bases from V and 4 from J, leaving 4 bases between them. CDR3 DNA: TGTGCCAGCAGTGACCGGTACGAGCAGTACTTC. Residues: CASSDRYEQYF. Using reference TRBV2 and TRBJ2-7 for the parts outside the CDR3, the full variable domain is EPEVTQTPSHQVTQMGQEVILRCVPISNHLYFYWYRQILGQKVEFLVSFYNNEISEKSEIFDDQFSVERPDGSNFTLKIRSTKLEDSAMYFCASSDRYEQYFGPGTRLTVT.

This chain joins TRBV6-5 and TRBJ2-7, with D perhaps matching TRBD1 or TRBD2 (5 bases each). Looked up from germline, CDR1 is MNHEY and CDR2 is SVGAGI. The CDR3 loop spans 12 amino acids. The V end was cut by 10 bases, the J end by 6 bases, with 16 bases between. DNA for the CDR3: TGTGCCACCTTCCAGGGAGAAGGCGAGCAGTACTTC. Its protein product is CATFQGEGEQYF.

The gene calls are TRBV9 and TRBJ2-1; TRBD2 is a possible D gene (6 bases). The CDR3 consists of 15 residues. V lost 4 bases to trimming and J lost 6 bases, with 17 bases between them. CDR1 and CDR2 (germline): SGDLS, YYNGEE. The CDR3, as DNA: TGTGCCAGCAGCACAATCGGGGGAGGCAGCAATGAGCAGTTCTTC. It is translated as CASSTIGGGSNEQFF.

The chain couples TRBV7-7 to TRBJ2-1; D call uncertain. This CDR3 has 13 amino acids. The V end lost 1 base, the J end lost 5 bases, and 6 bases lay between the germline ends. Germline V gene data show CDR1 as SSHAT and CDR2 as FNYEAQ (reference sequence). The CDR3 coding sequence is TGTGCCAGCAGCTTAGGTCCCGACAATGAGCAGTTCTTC. It specifies CASSLGPDNEQFF.

This chain connects TRBV29-1 to TRBJ1-1, with D tentatively TRBD1 (6 bases). The CDR3 covers 14 residues. Germline V gives CDR1 SQVTM, CDR2 ANQGSEA. Trimming took 4 bases from V and 0 from J, leaving 12 bases between them. This chain's CDR3 is CSVVRDNMNTEAFF. The CDR3 DNA is TGCAGCGTTGTAAGGGACAACATGAACACTGAAGCTTTCTTT.

The chain joins TRBV7-2 to TRBJ1-5; D is undetermined. The CDR3 totals 13 residues. V lost 2 bases to trimming and J lost 3 bases, with 5 bases between them. Germline V lookup: CDR1 SGHTA, CDR2 FQGNSA. The CDR3 DNA follows: TGTGCCAGCAGCTTACAGGTCAATCAGCCCCAGCATTTT. Amino acids: CASSLQVNQPQHF.

This rearrangement joins TRBV10-3 to TRBJ2-3; D perhaps matches TRBD2 (7 bases). Germline CDR1 reads ENHRY; CDR2 reads SYGVKD. The V and J ends lost 3 bases and 4 bases respectively, with 11 bases between them. This CDR3 has 14 residues. The CDR3 DNA reads TGTGCCATCAGTGACTCGGGGGGCCCAGATACGCAGTATTTT. Encoded protein: CAISDSGGPDTQYF.

This chain uses TRBV5-8 with TRBJ1-5, with 7 bases fitting TRBD1. The V and J ends lost 4 bases and 3 bases, in that order; junction bases with no gene match: 16. The CDR3 spans 18 residues. Germline V gives CDR1 SGHTS, CDR2 YDEGEE. In DNA form, the CDR3 reads TGTGCCAGCAGCCACAGAGGGGACAGTGTTTCGGCCAATCAGCCCCAGCATTTT. Translated, it gives CASSHRGDSVSANQPQHF.

V gene TRBV19 combines with J gene TRBJ2-7; D gene uncertain. The CDR3 totals 14 residues. Germline CDR1 is LNHDA and CDR2 is SQIVND (reference sequence). The germline V and J ends were trimmed by 2 bases and 2 bases, with 10 bases remaining between them. Here the CDR3 reads CASSIRNDTYEQYF. CDR3 nucleotide sequence: TGTGCCAGTAGTATACGAAACGACACCTACGAGCAGTACTTC.

The J gene is TRBJ2-1, the V gene TRBV11-2, with D perhaps matching TRBD1 (6 bases). The germline V and J ends were trimmed by 6 bases and 12 bases, with 15 bases remaining between them. Germline CDR1 reads SGHAT; CDR2 reads FQNNGV. The CDR3 loop spans 12 amino acids. The CDR3, as DNA: TGTGCCAGCAGTCTCAGGGGTCGTGGGCAGTTCTTC. Translated, it gives CASSLRGRGQFF.

The table lists this clone with a few counts. The V and J genes are TRBV19 and TRBJ2-2, with D perhaps matching TRBD2 (6 bases). Trimming left V 6 bases short and J 2 bases short, with 13 bases between. CDR1 LNHDA and CDR2 SQIVND come from the germline V gene (reference sequence). This CDR3 region has 15 residues. This CDR3 is CASRRAGTNTGELFF. The CDR3 DNA reads as TGTGCCAGTAGGCGGGCGGGGACTAACACCGGGGAGCTGTTTTTT.

The chain couples TRBV4-1 to TRBJ1-2; TRBD1 is a possible D gene (5 bases). Germline CDR1 is MGHRA and CDR2 is YSYEKL. The CDR3 totals 15 residues. V gave up 2 bases and J gave up 6 bases, with 16 bases separating them. The CDR3 is CASSQHIDSVDGYTF. CDR3 coding DNA: TGCGCCAGCAGCCAACATATAGACAGTGTGGATGGCTACACCTTC.

CDR3: CASSVGSDSGNTIYF. The CDR3, as DNA: TGTGCCAGCAGCGTAGGATCCGACTCTGGAAACACCATATATTTT. V usage is TRBV9 and J usage is TRBJ1-3; no clear D. CDR1 is SGDLS and CDR2 is YYNGEE in the germline V gene. There are 15 residues in the CDR3. The V end lost 0 bases, the J end lost 0 bases, and 7 bases lay between the germline ends.

V is TRBV7-2 and J is TRBJ2-5; D possibly corresponds to TRBD2 (5 bases). Trimming pared 2 bases from V and 4 bases from J, leaving 14 bases between. The CDR3 spans 15 residues. The germline CDR1 and CDR2 sequences are SGHTA and FQGNSA. CDR3 nucleotides: TGTGCCAGCAGCTTATCCACGGGCGGAGGAGAGACCCAGTACTTC. Encoded protein: CASSLSTGGGETQYF.

The chain recombines TRBV30 with TRBJ1-1; D possibly corresponds to TRBD1 (6 bases). V was pared by 4 bases and J by 1 base, with 13 bases between. The CDR3 covers 14 residues. CDR1 GTSNPN and CDR2 SVGIG come from the germline V gene (reference sequence). The CDR3 is CAWNPGHWNTEAFF. The CDR3 region has the DNA TGTGCCTGGAACCCGGGACATTGGAACACTGAAGCTTTCTTT.

The CDR3 region has the DNA TGTGCCAGCCACAGCGGGGGGAGACCAGATACGCAGTATTTT. Protein product: CASHSGGRPDTQYF. The V call is TRBV7-2, the J call TRBJ2-3, with 9 bases matching TRBD2. This CDR3 is 14 amino acids long. V trimming: 8 bases; J trimming: 4 bases; junction bases outside the gene matches: 7. The germline V gene encodes CDR1 SGHTA and CDR2 FQGNSA.

This clone has just a few counts. CDR3 residues: CASSLGTGGHTGELFF. CDR3 coding DNA: TGTGCCAGCAGCTTAGGGACGGGGGGTCACACCGGGGAGCTGTTTTTT. The chain joins TRBV7-6 to TRBJ2-2; 7 bases line up with TRBD2. Per the germline V gene, CDR1 is SGHVS and CDR2 is FNYEAQ. After removal of 1 base from V and 3 bases from J, the junction contained 5 bases not matched to a gene. This CDR3 has 16 residues.

The V gene is TRBV11-1, the J gene TRBJ2-1, with 8 bases that match TRBD2. Looked up from germline, CDR1 is SGHAT and CDR2 is FQDESV (reference sequence). CDR3 size: 11 residues. The CDR3 coding sequence is TGTGCAAGCGGGGCGGGGGGTGAGCAGTTCTTC. This gives the protein CASGAGGEQFF.

In its sample, this clone was seen a few times. CDR3 DNA sequence: TGCGCCAGCAGCTTGGATGGGACATACACTGAAGCTTTCTTT. This sequence encodes CASSLDGTYTEAFF. The chain links TRBV5-1 to TRBJ1-1; D perhaps matches TRBD1 (6 bases). Germline V gene data show CDR1 as SGHRS and CDR2 as YFSETQ. V lost 0 bases and J lost 3, with 9 bases in between. This CDR3 contains 14 residues.

The chain has TRBV7-2 and TRBJ2-2; D is tentatively TRBD1 or TRBD2 (7 bases each). Trimming removed 5 bases from V and 8 bases from J, with 21 bases in between. This CDR3 region has 16 residues. The germline V gene has CDR1 SGHTA and CDR2 FQGNSA. The CDR3 DNA is TGTGCCAGCAGCCTCTTGGGAGGGGGCGCGACGGGGGAGCTGTTTTTT. Its protein is CASSLLGGGATGELFF.

The chain uses TRBV29-1 and TRBJ2-3; D gene unclear. The V and J ends lost 3 bases and 2 bases respectively, with 9 bases between them. The CDR3 runs 13 residues. Germline lookup yields CDR1 SQVTM and CDR2 ANQGSEA. CDR3 nucleotide sequence: TGCAGCGTTGAGAAGGGAACCACAGATACGCAGTATTTT. Protein product: CSVEKGTTDTQYF.

As for this clone: At one end the junction does not follow the germline gene, possibly because of a read error. V usage is TRBV11-3 and J usage is TRBJ2-1; D possibly corresponds to TRBD2 (6 bases). The CDR3 has 12 amino acids. The germline V gene encodes CDR1 SGHNT and CDR2 YENEEA. CDR3 residues: CASSPQGGELIF. The CDR3 DNA reads TGTGCCAGCAGCCCCCAAGGCGGGGAATTGATCTTC.

V and J are TRBV5-8 and TRBJ1-6; D uncertain. This CDR3 comprises 13 residues. CDR1 is SGHTS and CDR2 is YDEGEE in the germline V gene. Trimming stripped 3 bases from V and 10 bases from J, with 11 bases between. Written as DNA, the CDR3 is TGTGCCAGCAGCTCGGGCAGAGGATCACCCCTCCACTTT. Protein sequence: CASSSGRGSPLHF. The entire variable domain, with the rest obtained from reference TRBV5-8 and TRBJ1-6, is as follows: EAGVTQSPTHLIKTRGQQATLRCSPISGHTSVYWYQQALGLGLQFLLWYDEGEERNRGNFPPRFSGRQFPNYSSELNVNALELEDSALYLCASSSGRGSPLHFGNGTRLTVT.

This chain joins TRBV9 and TRBJ1-6; D might be TRBD1 (5 bases). Looked up from germline, CDR1 is SGDLS and CDR2 is YYNGEE. The CDR3 totals 16 residues. Trimming cost V 0 bases and J 4 bases, with 11 bases left between them. The CDR3 loop reads CASSVEAGPYNSPLHF. The CDR3, as DNA: TGTGCCAGCAGCGTAGAGGCAGGGCCATATAATTCACCCCTCCACTTT. The full variable domain, completed using reference TRBV9 and TRBJ1-6, is DSGVTQTPKHLITATGQRVTLRCSPRSGDLSVYWYQQSLDQGLQFLIQYYNGEERAKGNILERFSAQQFPDLHSELNLSSLELGDSALYFCASSVEAGPYNSPLHFGNGTRLTVT.

The rearrangement joins TRBV18 to TRBJ1-5; D is undetermined. The CDR3 loop spans 13 amino acids. V lost 2 bases, J lost 6 bases, and 8 bases lay in between. In germline, CDR1 is KGHSH, CDR2 LQKENI. CDR3 region: CASSPGSVQPQHF. Written as DNA, the CDR3 is TGTGCCAGCTCACCAGGGTCAGTTCAGCCCCAGCATTTT.